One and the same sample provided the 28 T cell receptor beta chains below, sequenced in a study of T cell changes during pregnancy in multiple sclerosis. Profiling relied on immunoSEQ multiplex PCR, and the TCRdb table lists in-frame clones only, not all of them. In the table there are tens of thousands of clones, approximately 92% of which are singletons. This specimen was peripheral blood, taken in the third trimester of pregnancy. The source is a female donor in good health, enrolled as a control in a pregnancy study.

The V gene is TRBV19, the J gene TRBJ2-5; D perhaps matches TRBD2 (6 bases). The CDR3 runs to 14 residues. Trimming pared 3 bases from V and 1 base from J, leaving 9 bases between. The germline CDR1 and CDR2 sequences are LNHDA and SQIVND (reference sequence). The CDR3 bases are TGTGCCAGTAGTATGCGGGGAATCCAAGAGACCCAGTACTTC. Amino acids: CASSMRGIQETQYF.

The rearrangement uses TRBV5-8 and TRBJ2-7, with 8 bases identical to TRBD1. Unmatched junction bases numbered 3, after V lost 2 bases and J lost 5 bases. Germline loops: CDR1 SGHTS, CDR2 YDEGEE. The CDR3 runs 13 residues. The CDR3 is CASSFGQGHEQYF. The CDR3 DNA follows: TGTGCCAGCAGCTTCGGACAGGGACACGAGCAGTACTTC.

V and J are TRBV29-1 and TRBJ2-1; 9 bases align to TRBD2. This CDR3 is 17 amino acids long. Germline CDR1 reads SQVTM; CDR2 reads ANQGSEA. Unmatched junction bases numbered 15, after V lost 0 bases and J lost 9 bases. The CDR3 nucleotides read TGCAGCGTTGAAGATCACGTTCTGCGGGAGGGTATGGGTGAGCAGTTCTTC. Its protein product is CSVEDHVLREGMGEQFF.

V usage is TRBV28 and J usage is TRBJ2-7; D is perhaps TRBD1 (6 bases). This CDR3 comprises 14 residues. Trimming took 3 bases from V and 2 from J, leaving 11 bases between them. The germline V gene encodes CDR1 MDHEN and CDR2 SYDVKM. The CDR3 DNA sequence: TGTGCCAGCAGTTTCCCCGGACAGCCCTACGAGCAGTACTTC. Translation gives CASSFPGQPYEQYF.

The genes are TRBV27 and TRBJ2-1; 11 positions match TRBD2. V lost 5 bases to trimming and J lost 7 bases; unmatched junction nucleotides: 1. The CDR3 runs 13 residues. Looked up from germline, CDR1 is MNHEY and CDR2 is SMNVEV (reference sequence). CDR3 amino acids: CASSRTSGNEQFF. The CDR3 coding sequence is TGTGCCAGCAGTAGGACTAGCGGGAATGAGCAGTTCTTC.

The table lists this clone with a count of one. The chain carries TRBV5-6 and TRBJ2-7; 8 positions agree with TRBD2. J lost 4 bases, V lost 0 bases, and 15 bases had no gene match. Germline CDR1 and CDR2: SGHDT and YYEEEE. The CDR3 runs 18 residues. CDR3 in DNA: TGTGCCAGCAGCTTGGCCGATAGGACTAGCCGAGACCTATACGAGCAGTACTTC. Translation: CASSLADRTSRDLYEQYF.

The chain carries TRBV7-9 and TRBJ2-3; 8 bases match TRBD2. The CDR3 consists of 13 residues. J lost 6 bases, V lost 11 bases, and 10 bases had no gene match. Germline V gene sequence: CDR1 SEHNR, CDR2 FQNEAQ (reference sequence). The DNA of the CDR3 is TGTGCCTGTCAGCGGGAGTTGAGGGATACGCAGTATTTT. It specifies CACQRELRDTQYF. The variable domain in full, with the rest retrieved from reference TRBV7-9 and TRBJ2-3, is DTGVSQNPRHKITKRGQNVTFRCDPISEHNRLYWYRQTLGQGPEFLTYFQNEAQLEKSRLLSDRFSAERPKGSFSTLEIQRTEQGDSAMYLCACQRELRDTQYFGPGTRLTVL.

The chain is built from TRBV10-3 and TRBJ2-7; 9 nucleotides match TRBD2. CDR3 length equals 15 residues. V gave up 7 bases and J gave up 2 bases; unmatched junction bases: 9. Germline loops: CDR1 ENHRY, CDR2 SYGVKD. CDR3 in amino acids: CAIKDSGSFAYEQYF. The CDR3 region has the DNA TGTGCCATCAAGGATAGCGGGAGTTTCGCCTACGAGCAGTACTTC.

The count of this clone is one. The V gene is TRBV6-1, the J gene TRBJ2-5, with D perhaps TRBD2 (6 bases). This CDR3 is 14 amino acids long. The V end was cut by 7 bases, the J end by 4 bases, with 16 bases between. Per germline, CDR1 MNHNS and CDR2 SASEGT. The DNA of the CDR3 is TGTGCCAGCACGTTGGGAGGACCTTCAGAGACCCAGTACTTC. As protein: CASTLGGPSETQYF.

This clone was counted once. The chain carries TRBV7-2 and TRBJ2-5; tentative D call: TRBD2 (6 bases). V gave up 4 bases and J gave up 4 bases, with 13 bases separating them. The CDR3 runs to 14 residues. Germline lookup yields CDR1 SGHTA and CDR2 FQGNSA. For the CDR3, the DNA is TGTGCCAGCAGCTCCACTTACGGGGGAGAGACCCAGTACTTC. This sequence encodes CASSSTYGGETQYF.

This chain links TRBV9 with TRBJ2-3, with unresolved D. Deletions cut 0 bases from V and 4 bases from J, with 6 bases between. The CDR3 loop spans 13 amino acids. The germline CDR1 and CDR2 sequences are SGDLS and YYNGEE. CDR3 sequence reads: CASSVGGSDTQYF. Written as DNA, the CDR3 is TGTGCCAGCAGCGTAGGAGGCTCAGATACGCAGTATTTT.

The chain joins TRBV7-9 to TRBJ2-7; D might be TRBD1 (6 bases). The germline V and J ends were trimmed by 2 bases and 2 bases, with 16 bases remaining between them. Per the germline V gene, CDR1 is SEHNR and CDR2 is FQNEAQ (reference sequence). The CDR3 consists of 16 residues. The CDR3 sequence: CASSLSQGSRPYEQYF. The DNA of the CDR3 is TGTGCCAGCAGCTTAAGCCAGGGGTCGCGTCCCTACGAGCAGTACTTC.

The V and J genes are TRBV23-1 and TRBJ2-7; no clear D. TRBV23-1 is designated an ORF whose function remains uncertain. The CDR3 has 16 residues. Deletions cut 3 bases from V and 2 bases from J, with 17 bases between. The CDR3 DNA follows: TGCGCCAGCAGTCATATGCGGTGGCGTATCACCTACGAGCAGTACTTC. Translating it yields CASSHMRWRITYEQYF.

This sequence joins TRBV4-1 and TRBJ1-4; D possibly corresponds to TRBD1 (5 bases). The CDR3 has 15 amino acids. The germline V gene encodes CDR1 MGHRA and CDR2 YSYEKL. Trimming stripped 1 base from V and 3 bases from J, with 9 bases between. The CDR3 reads CASSQVSRANEKLFF. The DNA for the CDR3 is TGCGCCAGCAGCCAAGTGAGCAGGGCTAATGAAAAACTGTTTTTT.

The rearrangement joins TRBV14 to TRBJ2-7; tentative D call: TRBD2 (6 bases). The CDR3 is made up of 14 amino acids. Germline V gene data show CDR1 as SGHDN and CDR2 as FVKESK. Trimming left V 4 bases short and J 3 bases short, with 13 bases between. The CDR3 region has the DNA TGTGCCAGCAGCCTGGGACTCGTCGGCTACGAGCAGTACTTC. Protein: CASSLGLVGYEQYF.

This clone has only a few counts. The CDR3 DNA reads as TGTGCCATCACTCCGGACAGGGATGGAAACACCATATATTTT. Protein sequence: CAITPDRDGNTIYF. The rearrangement uses TRBV10-3 and TRBJ1-3, with 8 bases aligning to TRBD1. The V and J ends lost 7 bases and 3 bases, in that order; junction bases with no gene match: 5. This CDR3 contains 14 residues. Germline CDR1 is ENHRY and CDR2 is SYGVKD.

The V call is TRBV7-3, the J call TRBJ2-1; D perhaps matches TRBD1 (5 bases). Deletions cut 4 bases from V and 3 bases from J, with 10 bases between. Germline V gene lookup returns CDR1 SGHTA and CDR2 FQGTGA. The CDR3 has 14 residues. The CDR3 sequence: CASSWGAVYNEQFF. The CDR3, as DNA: TGTGCCAGCAGCTGGGGCGCAGTCTACAATGAGCAGTTCTTC.

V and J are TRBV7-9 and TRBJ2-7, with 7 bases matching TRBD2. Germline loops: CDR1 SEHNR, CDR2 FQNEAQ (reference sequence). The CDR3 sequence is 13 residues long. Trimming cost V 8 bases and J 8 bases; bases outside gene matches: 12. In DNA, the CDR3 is TGTGCCAGCGTTCCGGCGGGAGACGTGAAGCAGTACTTC. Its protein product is CASVPAGDVKQYF.

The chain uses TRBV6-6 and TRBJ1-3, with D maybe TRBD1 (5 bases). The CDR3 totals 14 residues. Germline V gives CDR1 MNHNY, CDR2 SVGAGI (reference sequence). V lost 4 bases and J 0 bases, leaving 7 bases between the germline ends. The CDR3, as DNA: TGTGCCAGCAGTTTCGGGGGCTCTGGAAACACCATATATTTT. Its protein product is CASSFGGSGNTIYF.

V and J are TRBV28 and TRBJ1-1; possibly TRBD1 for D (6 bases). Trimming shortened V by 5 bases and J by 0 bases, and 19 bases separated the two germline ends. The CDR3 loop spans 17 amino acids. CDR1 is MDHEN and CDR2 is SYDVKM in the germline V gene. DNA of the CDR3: TGTGCCAGCAGTACCCGCTGGGGGGGCGAGATGAACACTGAAGCTTTCTTT. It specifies CASSTRWGGEMNTEAFF. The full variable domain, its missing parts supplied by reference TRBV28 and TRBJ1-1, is DVKVTQSSRYLVKRTGEKVFLECVQDMDHENMFWYRQDPGLGLRLIYFSYDVKMKEKGDIPEGYSVSREKKERFSLILESASTNQTSMYLCASSTRWGGEMNTEAFFGQGTRLTVV.

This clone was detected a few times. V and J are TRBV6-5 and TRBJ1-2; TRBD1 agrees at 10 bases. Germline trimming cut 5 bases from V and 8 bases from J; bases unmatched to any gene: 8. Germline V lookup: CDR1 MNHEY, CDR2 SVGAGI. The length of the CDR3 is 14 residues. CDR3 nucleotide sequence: TGTGCCAGCAGTCCCACTGGGACAGGGGAGGGCTACACCTTC. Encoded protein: CASSPTGTGEGYTF.

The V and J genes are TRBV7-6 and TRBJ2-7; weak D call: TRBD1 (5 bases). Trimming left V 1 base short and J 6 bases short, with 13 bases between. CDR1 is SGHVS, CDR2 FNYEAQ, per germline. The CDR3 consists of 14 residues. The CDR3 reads CASSLEARDLEQYF. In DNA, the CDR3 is TGTGCCAGCAGCTTAGAGGCCAGGGATCTCGAGCAGTACTTC.

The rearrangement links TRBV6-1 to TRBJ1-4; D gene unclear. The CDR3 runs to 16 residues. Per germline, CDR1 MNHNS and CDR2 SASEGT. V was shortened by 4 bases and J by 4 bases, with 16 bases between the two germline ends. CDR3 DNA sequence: TGTGCCAGCAGTGCGGGGTCTTCTAATCTTAATGAAAAACTGTTTTTT. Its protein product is CASSAGSSNLNEKLFF.

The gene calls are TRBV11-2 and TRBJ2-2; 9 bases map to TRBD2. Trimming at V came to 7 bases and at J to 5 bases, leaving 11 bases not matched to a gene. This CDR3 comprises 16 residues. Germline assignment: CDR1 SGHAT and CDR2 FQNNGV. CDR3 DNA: TGTGCCAGCACCGAAACCCAGCTAGCGGGAACCGGGGAGCTGTTTTTT. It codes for CASTETQLAGTGELFF.

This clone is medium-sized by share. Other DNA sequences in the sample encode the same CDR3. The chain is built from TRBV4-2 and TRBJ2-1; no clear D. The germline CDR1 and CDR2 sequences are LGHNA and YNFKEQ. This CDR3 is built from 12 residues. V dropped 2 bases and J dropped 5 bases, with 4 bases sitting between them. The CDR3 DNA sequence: TGTGCCAGCAGCCAAAGCGACAATGAGCAGTTCTTC. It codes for CASSQSDNEQFF.

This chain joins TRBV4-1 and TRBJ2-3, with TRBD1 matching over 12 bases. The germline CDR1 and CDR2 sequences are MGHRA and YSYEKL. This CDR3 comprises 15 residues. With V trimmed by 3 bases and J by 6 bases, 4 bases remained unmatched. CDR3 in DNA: TGCGCCAGCAGCCAGGGACAGGGGGCGTTGGATACGCAGTATTTT. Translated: CASSQGQGALDTQYF.

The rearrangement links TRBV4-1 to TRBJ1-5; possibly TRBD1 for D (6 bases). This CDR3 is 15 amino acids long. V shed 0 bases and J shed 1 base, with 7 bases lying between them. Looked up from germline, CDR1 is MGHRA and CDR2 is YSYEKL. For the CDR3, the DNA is TGCGCCAGCAGCCAAGAGAGGGGGAGCAATCAGCCCCAGCATTTT. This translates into CASSQERGSNQPQHF.

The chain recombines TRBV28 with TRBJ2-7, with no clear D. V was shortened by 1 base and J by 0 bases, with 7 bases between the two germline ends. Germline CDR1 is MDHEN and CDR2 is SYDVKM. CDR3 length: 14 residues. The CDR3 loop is CASSLSVFSYEQYF. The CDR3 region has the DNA TGTGCCAGCAGTTTATCAGTCTTCTCCTACGAGCAGTACTTC. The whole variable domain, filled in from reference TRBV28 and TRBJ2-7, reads DVKVTQSSRYLVKRTGEKVFLECVQDMDHENMFWYRQDPGLGLRLIYFSYDVKMKEKGDIPEGYSVSREKKERFSLILESASTNQTSMYLCASSLSVFSYEQYFGPGTRLTVT.